Only one count was recorded for the clone carrying this T cell receptor beta chain. Its antigen is not known. Per the germline V gene, CDR1 is MDHEN and CDR2 is SYDVKM. The V end lost 6 bases, the J end lost 4 bases, and 10 bases lay between the germline ends. This CDR3 is built from 13 residues. The data stem from a study of T cells after yellow fever vaccination. Whole-study findings and limits: Abundant contaminating clonotypes from the bulk population could appear in FACS-sorted repertoires. The CD4 and CD8 compartments had a small share of their clonotypes in common.

5'RACE template switching added a universal primer site and UMIs to TCR cDNA. TCRdb re-analysed the 5' RACE reads in MiXCR, keeping a single row per CDR3 protein. The data hold 400,000 to 650,000 distinct CDR3 sequences, with 21% observed a single time. This TCR came from a man between 18 and 35 years old who received the YFV17D yellow fever vaccine. This chain joins TRBV28 and TRBJ1-5; perhaps TRBD1 as D (6 bases). The sequences come from PBMCs, collected approximately 20 days after the first yellow fever vaccination. In DNA form, the CDR3 reads TGTGCCAGCAGACAGGGTATGAATCAGCCCCAGCATTTT. Translating gives CASRQGMNQPQHF.